The clone carrying this T cell receptor (beta chain) has ten or more counts. Its matching antigen is unknown. This sample is drawn from a study of CD8 T cells in ankylosing spondylitis. Trimming at V came to 7 bases and at J to 7 bases, leaving 12 bases not matched to a gene. The CDR3 is 16 residues long. Germline CDR1 is MNHEY and CDR2 is SVGAGI. Making the TCR beta libraries involved quantitative 5'-RACE with molecular barcodes. A single record per CDR3 protein comes from TCRdb applying MiXCR to the 5' RACE reads. The sample lists more than 100,000 distinct CDR3 sequences, under 20% occurring once. Study results and caveats: Disease-associated clones were reportedly significantly overrepresented in matched ankylosing spondylitis synovial fluid. Ankylosing spondylitis blood appeared to carry a characteristic TCR beta motif of eight or nine highly homologous variants. With a CD8+ phenotype, disease-linked clones were relatively rare in peripheral blood.

Sample: blood, either unsorted or a sorted T cell fraction (not recorded which). The chain joins TRBV6-5 to TRBJ2-1; TRBD2 matches 11 bases. This TCR was sampled from a male donor with ankylosing spondylitis. The CDR3 nucleotides are TGTGCCAGCACTTGGGGTGCGACTAGCGGGAAGAATGAGCAGTTCTTC. This codes for CASTWGATSGKNEQFF.